This TCR beta chain emerged from a study of shared clonotypes between healthy human individuals. V shed 4 bases and J 5 bases; nucleotides not matched to a gene: 2. CDR3 length equals 13 residues. CDR1 is MGHRA and CDR2 is YSYEKL in the germline V gene. Naive CD8 cells lacked CD45RO and underwent positive selection for CCR7, leaving out terminally differentiated effector memory CD45RA+ cells. Using immunoSEQ multiplex PCR, the repertoire was profiled, and TCRdb retains in-frame clones only, with some absent. The sample includes 550,000 to 650,000 clones, roughly 96% of them seen just once. This clone has a single count.

The rearrangement joins TRBV4-1 to TRBJ2-7; 10 bases agree with TRBD1. This sequence originates from a woman aged 30 to 39 in good health. The sample comprised naive CD8+ T cells sorted from blood. Written as DNA, the CDR3 is TGCGCCAGCAGCCCGACAGGGGGCAACGAGCAGTACTTC. Translating it yields CASSPTGGNEQYF.